One and the same sample provided the 30 T cell receptor beta chains below, sequenced in a study of blood T cell repertoires in COVID-19. Using immunoSEQ multiplex PCR, the repertoire was profiled, and TCRdb retains in-frame clones only, with some absent. The repertoire holds around 70,000 clones, with 60% to 85% as singletons. The sequencing sample was made of peripheral blood. The source is a human donor in a cohort sampled during active COVID-19.

This chain joins TRBV9 and TRBJ1-2, with D unresolved. Germline loops: CDR1 SGDLS, CDR2 YYNGEE. The CDR3 has 14 amino acids. V gave up 3 bases and J gave up 4 bases, with 13 bases separating them. Here the CDR3 reads CASSAGDGVYGYTF. The CDR3, as DNA: TGTGCCAGCAGCGCCGGCGACGGGGTCTATGGCTACACCTTC.

The chain carries TRBV11-2 and TRBJ2-3; D is perhaps TRBD1 (6 bases). This CDR3 comprises 14 residues. The V and J ends lost 1 base and 4 bases respectively, with 9 bases between them. The V gene's germline CDR1 is SGHAT and CDR2 FQNNGV. CDR3 in amino acids: CASSLGSGADTQYF. In DNA form, the CDR3 reads TGTGCCAGCAGCTTAGGGTCAGGGGCAGATACGCAGTATTTT.

The CDR3 region is CASSPNGGGSYGYTF. The DNA of the CDR3 is TGTGCCAGCTCTCCAAATGGGGGCGGATCCTATGGCTACACCTTC. V and J are TRBV18 and TRBJ1-2, with D possibly matching TRBD1 (6 bases). V was pared by 6 bases and J by 4 bases, with 18 bases between. Germline V gene sequence: CDR1 KGHSH, CDR2 LQKENI. The CDR3 contains 15 residues.

The chain uses TRBV7-9 and TRBJ1-1, with TRBD1 as a possible D gene (6 bases). CDR1 is SEHNR, CDR2 FQNEAQ, per germline (reference sequence). The CDR3 length is 16 residues. Trimming shortened V by 7 bases and J by 0 bases, and 18 bases separated the two germline ends. The CDR3 DNA reads as TGTGCCAGCACCCCGGGCAGGGGACCTATGAACACTGAAGCTTTCTTT. Its protein is CASTPGRGPMNTEAFF.

V and J are TRBV11-2 and TRBJ2-3; D is unclear. The CDR3 runs 14 residues. Germline lookup yields CDR1 SGHAT and CDR2 FQNNGV. With 3 bases removed from V and 0 bases from J, the gap between germline ends came to 7 bases. Here the CDR3 reads CASSLTASTDTQYF. The CDR3 bases are TGTGCCAGCAGCTTGACTGCTAGCACAGATACGCAGTATTTT.

V and J are TRBV27 and TRBJ1-6; a possible D gene is TRBD1 (5 bases). Germline CDR1 and CDR2: MNHEY and SMNVEV (reference sequence). Trimming removed 5 bases at V and 6 bases at J, with 11 bases between. The CDR3 runs 14 residues. CDR3 region: CASSTQGTNSPLHF. CDR3 bases: TGTGCCAGCAGTACCCAGGGAACTAATTCACCCCTCCACTTT.

The chain joins TRBV5-4 to TRBJ1-1; 7 bases line up with TRBD1. The CDR3 extends over 15 amino acids. The germline V gene encodes CDR1 SGHNT and CDR2 YYREEE (reference sequence). V was pared by 3 bases and J by 1 base, with 6 bases of the junction left unmatched. The CDR3 DNA reads as TGTGCCAGCAGCTCGGGACAGCTACAGAACACTGAAGCTTTCTTT. This encodes CASSSGQLQNTEAFF. The whole variable domain, remainder taken from reference TRBV5-4 and TRBJ1-1, is ETGVTQSPTHLIKTRGQQVTLRCSSQSGHNTVSWYQQALGQGPQFIFQYYREEENGRGNFPPRFSGLQFPNYSSELNVNALELDDSALYLCASSSGQLQNTEAFFGQGTRLTVV.

The chain is built from TRBV12-5 and TRBJ2-2; D is uncertain. Per germline, CDR1 LGHNT and CDR2 FRNRAP. Trimming shortened V by 4 bases and J by 7 bases, and 7 bases separated the two germline ends. The CDR3 is 12 residues long. The CDR3 coding sequence is TGTGCTAGTGGTTCCGACATCGGGGAGCTGTTTTTT. This sequence encodes CASGSDIGELFF.

This chain connects TRBV7-2 to TRBJ2-3, with TRBD2 matching over 8 bases. V shed 0 bases, J shed 3 bases, and the junction held 5 bases outside the gene matches. The CDR3 consists of 16 residues. In germline, CDR1 is SGHTA, CDR2 FQGNSA. DNA of the CDR3: TGTGCCAGCAGCTTAGCGATGGCTAGCGGGACAGATACGCAGTATTTT. As protein: CASSLAMASGTDTQYF.

The chain links TRBV24-1 to TRBJ2-2, with a possible D match to TRBD1 (6 bases). CDR1 KGHDR and CDR2 SFDVKD come from the germline V gene. V was pared by 11 bases and J by 2 bases, with 11 bases between. CDR3 size: 13 residues. CDR3 coding DNA: TGTGCCATGGGGGACACTAACACCGGGGAGCTGTTTTTT. Protein sequence: CAMGDTNTGELFF.

The V gene is TRBV4-1, the J gene TRBJ2-1; 9 bases agree with TRBD1. J was trimmed by 9 bases and V by 0 bases; bases with no gene match: 12. The CDR3 has 17 residues. Per germline, CDR1 MGHRA and CDR2 YSYEKL. This chain's CDR3 is CASSQDSTGGGGREQFF. CDR3 in DNA: TGCGCCAGCAGCCAAGATTCGACAGGGGGGGGAGGTCGTGAGCAGTTCTTC.

V and J are TRBV20-1 and TRBJ2-7; TRBD2 aligns across 10 bases. This CDR3 is 16 amino acids long. J was trimmed by 4 bases and V by 3 bases; bases with no gene match: 12. Germline V CDR1 and CDR2: DFQATT, SNEGSKA (reference sequence). DNA for the CDR3: TGCAGTGCTAGTAGGCCTAGCGGGAGTTCGGGGTACGAGCAGTACTTC. Translated: CSASRPSGSSGYEQYF.

V gene TRBV3-1 (or the pseudogene TRBV3-2) combines with J gene TRBJ1-5, with 8 bases aligning to TRBD1. This CDR3 is built from 18 residues. Germline CDR1 reads LGHDT; CDR2 reads YNNKEL (reference sequence). The J segment lost 0 bases and the V segment lost 3 bases, leaving 10 bases of the junction unmatched. This CDR3 reads CASSHFPGQDHSNQPQHF. The CDR3 bases are TGTGCCAGCAGCCACTTCCCGGGACAGGACCATAGCAATCAGCCCCAGCATTTT.

The chain joins TRBV7-8 to TRBJ2-2, with 9 positions matching TRBD1. CDR3 length equals 16 residues. V lost 6 bases to trimming and J lost 3 bases; unmatched junction nucleotides: 8. The V gene's germline CDR1 is SGHVS and CDR2 FQNEAQ. DNA for the CDR3: TGTGCCAGCAGACGGGACAGGGTGGGATACACCGGGGAGCTGTTTTTT. It codes for CASRRDRVGYTGELFF.

The chain links TRBV21-1 to TRBJ2-7; the table gives TRBD2 as D, unverified against the DNA. TRBV21-1 is designated a pseudogene. This CDR3 spans 16 amino acids. CDR3 nucleotide sequence: TGTGCCAGCAGCAAAGTCCGGCGGGGGTCACCCTACGAGCAGTACTTC. It encodes CASSKVRRGSPYEQYF.

The V and J genes are TRBV25-1 and TRBJ1-1; 8 nucleotides match TRBD1. V dropped 0 bases and J dropped 6; count of bases not matched to a gene: 9. This CDR3 comprises 16 residues. Germline CDR1 reads MGHDK; CDR2 reads SYGVNS. CDR3 residues: CASSEYGGQGMPEAFF. The CDR3 DNA is TGTGCCAGCAGTGAATATGGCGGACAGGGTATGCCTGAAGCTTTCTTT.

This chain joins TRBV5-1 and TRBJ2-2; TRBD1 aligns across 7 bases. The CDR3 has 14 residues. With V trimmed by 2 bases and J by 6 bases, 4 bases remained unmatched. Germline V CDR1 and CDR2: SGHRS, YFSETQ. This CDR3 is CASSLRGLAGELFF. The CDR3 DNA reads as TGCGCCAGCAGCTTAAGGGGGCTTGCCGGGGAGCTGTTTTTT.

The V gene is TRBV7-8, the J gene TRBJ2-3; 8 bases fit TRBD2. The CDR3 sequence is 16 residues long. The germline V gene has CDR1 SGHVS and CDR2 FQNEAQ. The ends lost 2 bases at V and 4 bases at J; junction bases unmatched: 8. CDR3 sequence reads: CASSLRRAGAADTQYF. In DNA form, the CDR3 reads TGTGCCAGCAGCTTACGGCGAGCGGGAGCCGCAGATACGCAGTATTTT.

V gene TRBV3-1 (or the pseudogene TRBV3-2) combines with J gene TRBJ2-5; 7 bases are shared with TRBD2. Germline trimming cut 8 bases from V and 5 bases from J; bases unmatched to any gene: 8. CDR1 LGHDT and CDR2 YNNKEL come from the germline V gene (reference sequence). This CDR3 region has 13 residues. The CDR3 loop reads CASAGGRSETQYF. As DNA, the CDR3 is TGTGCCAGCGCTGGCGGGAGATCTGAGACCCAGTACTTC.

The genes are TRBV4-1 and TRBJ2-3, with 13 bases fitting TRBD2. The CDR3 runs 17 residues. The trim removed 0 bases at V and 1 base at J, leaving 1 base unmatched. Germline-derived CDR1 and CDR2 are MGHRA and YSYEKL. As DNA, the CDR3 is TGCGCCAGCAGCCAAGAAGGGACTAGCGGGGGCACAGATACGCAGTATTTT. Translation gives CASSQEGTSGGTDTQYF.

This clone was seen a handful of times. This rearrangement joins TRBV4-1 to TRBJ1-5; 11 nucleotides align to TRBD1. CDR3 size: 16 residues. V shed 3 bases, J shed 2 bases, and the junction held 3 bases outside the gene matches. Germline CDR1 is MGHRA and CDR2 is YSYEKL. The CDR3 reads CASSQWGQGGNQPQHF. The CDR3 DNA reads TGCGCCAGCAGCCAGTGGGGACAGGGGGGCAATCAGCCCCAGCATTTT.

V is TRBV6-2 or TRBV6-3 and J is TRBJ2-5; a possible D gene is TRBD2 (6 bases). V lost 6 bases, J lost 2 bases, and 19 bases lay in between. Germline V lookup: CDR1 MNHEY, CDR2 SVGEGT. CDR3 length: 16 residues. The CDR3 DNA follows: TGTGCCAGCAGCAAGCGAACGCCTAGCGAACAAGAGACCCAGTACTTC. Translation gives CASSKRTPSEQETQYF.

The genes are TRBV5-1 and TRBJ2-5; TRBD1 matches 11 bases. The CDR3 consists of 16 residues. The V gene end was trimmed by 3 bases and the J gene end by 5 bases; junction bases not matched to a gene: 9. Germline CDR1 reads SGHRS; CDR2 reads YFSETQ. Written as DNA, the CDR3 is TGCGCCAGCAGCTCCGGGACAGGGGGAGTTGGGGAGACCCAGTACTTC. Protein product: CASSSGTGGVGETQYF.

The chain recombines TRBV7-2 with TRBJ2-3; D perhaps matches TRBD1 (6 bases). CDR1 is SGHTA, CDR2 FQGNSA, per germline. The V gene lost 1 base and the J gene lost 5 bases, with 10 bases spanning the gap. The CDR3 runs to 14 residues. CDR3 coding DNA: TGTGCCAGCAGCTTAGGTGTAGGGGGAGATACGCAGTATTTT. It yields the protein CASSLGVGGDTQYF.

The chain uses TRBV4-2 and TRBJ2-7, with a weak D call TRBD2 (6 bases). Per the germline V gene, CDR1 is LGHNA and CDR2 is YNFKEQ. The V end lost 1 base, the J end lost 2 bases, and 12 bases lay between the germline ends. CDR3 length: 15 amino acids. The CDR3: CASSQGSGITYEQYF. The CDR3 DNA reads TGTGCCAGCAGCCAAGGTAGCGGAATTACCTACGAGCAGTACTTC.

This clone was found once. This chain uses TRBV29-1 with TRBJ2-5; 10 nucleotides agree with TRBD2. CDR3 length: 13 amino acids. Germline loops: CDR1 SQVTM, CDR2 ANQGSEA. Trimming took 3 bases from V and 4 from J; bases not matched to a gene: 2. The CDR3 reads CSVDLAGVETQYF. The CDR3 bases are TGCAGCGTTGACCTAGCGGGAGTAGAGACCCAGTACTTC.

J is TRBJ1-4 and V is TRBV10-2; D perhaps matches TRBD1 (5 bases). The length of the CDR3 is 13 residues. The germline V gene has CDR1 WSHSY and CDR2 SAAADI. V shed 4 bases and J shed 8 bases, with 11 bases lying between them. The CDR3 spells CASSVSGHEKLFF. DNA of the CDR3: TGCGCCAGCAGTGTATCAGGGCACGAAAAACTGTTTTTT.

In its sample, this clone was seen a few times. The genes are TRBV11-3 and TRBJ2-7; 9 bases agree with TRBD1. CDR1 is SGHNT and CDR2 is YENEEA in the germline V gene. This CDR3 is built from 14 residues. Losses at the gene ends were 1 base for V and 6 bases for J; bases not matched to a gene: 4. The DNA for the CDR3 is TGTGCCAGCAGCTTAGGACAGGGGGATGGCGAGCAGTACTTC. Translating it yields CASSLGQGDGEQYF.

V is TRBV19 and J is TRBJ2-3, with 8 bases identical to TRBD1. With 5 bases clipped from V and 4 bases from J, the junction kept 11 bases outside the gene matches. There are 16 residues in the CDR3. Germline V lookup: CDR1 LNHDA, CDR2 SQIVND (reference sequence). In nucleotides, the CDR3 is TGTGCCAGTAGTTCCTGGACAGGGTCGGGTCCAGATACGCAGTATTTT. Encoded protein: CASSSWTGSGPDTQYF.

The CDR3 nucleotides are TGTGCCAGCAGTCAAGACAAGAACTATGGCTACACCTTC. Protein product: CASSQDKNYGYTF. The chain is built from TRBV2 and TRBJ1-2; no clear D gene. This CDR3 contains 13 residues. Trimming cost V 5 bases and J 2 bases, with 9 bases left between them. The germline V gene has CDR1 SNHLY and CDR2 FYNNEI.